The 19 T cell receptor beta chains in this list originate from one sample, sequenced in a study of blood T cell repertoires in COVID-19. Data came from immunoSEQ multiplex PCR; TCRdb stores just in-frame clones and leaves some out. The sample holds about 330,000 clones, around four fifths seen once. Sequenced sample: peripheral blood. The receptors originated from a woman aged 50 to 65 with acute or convalescent COVID-19.

CDR3 sequence reads: CASSLDRDNQETQYF. The CDR3 coding sequence is TGTGCCAGCAGCTTAGACCGGGACAACCAAGAGACCCAGTACTTC. The chain employs TRBV7-3 and TRBJ2-5; D possibly corresponds to TRBD1 (6 bases). V dropped 2 bases and J dropped 0 bases, with 10 bases sitting between them. Per the germline V gene, CDR1 is SGHTA and CDR2 is FQGTGA. This CDR3 region has 15 residues. Full variable domain (missing parts from reference TRBV7-3 and TRBJ2-5): GAGVSQTPSNKVTEKGKYVELRCDPISGHTALYWYRQSLGQGPEFLIYFQGTGAADDSGLPNDRFFAVRPEGSVSTLKIQRTERGDSAVYLCASSLDRDNQETQYFGPGTRLLVL.

This clone was detected a few times. The chain recombines TRBV27 with TRBJ1-5; tentative D call: TRBD1 (5 bases). Germline loops: CDR1 MNHEY, CDR2 SMNVEV (reference sequence). V lost 4 bases and J lost 3, with 13 bases in between. The CDR3 totals 15 residues. Here the CDR3 reads CASSSYRFPNQPQHF. CDR3 DNA sequence: TGTGCCAGCAGTTCCTACAGGTTTCCCAATCAGCCCCAGCATTTT.

This clone was counted between two and nine times. The chain recombines TRBV6-5 with TRBJ2-7; TRBD1 matches 7 bases. The CDR3 runs 14 residues. Germline V gives CDR1 MNHEY, CDR2 SVGAGI. With 7 bases clipped from V and 7 bases from J, the junction kept 13 bases outside the gene matches. CDR3 DNA sequence: TGTGCCAGCACCCACCCGACCGGACAGGCTGAGCAGTACGTC. It translates to CASTHPTGQAEQYV.

This clone was counted between two and nine times. V usage is TRBV11-2 and J usage is TRBJ2-5, with unresolved D. V lost 2 bases and J 5 bases, leaving 12 bases between the germline ends. Per the germline V gene, CDR1 is SGHAT and CDR2 is FQNNGV. CDR3 size: 14 residues. This chain's CDR3 is CASSLRLDGETQYF. The CDR3 nucleotides read TGTGCCAGCAGCTTACGACTTGACGGCGAGACCCAGTACTTC.

V usage is TRBV12-5 and J usage is TRBJ2-2; tentatively, D is TRBD1 (6 bases). Trimming shortened V by 6 bases and J by 3 bases, and 11 bases separated the two germline ends. CDR3 length equals 14 residues. Germline CDR1 LGHNT, CDR2 FRNRAP. The DNA of the CDR3 is TGTGCTAGTGGCCCCAGGGGTTACACCGGGGAGCTGTTTTTT. Its translation is CASGPRGYTGELFF.

In its sample, this clone was seen once. The V gene is TRBV9, the J gene TRBJ2-7; 15 bases match TRBD2. This CDR3 is built from 15 residues. Per germline, CDR1 SGDLS and CDR2 YYNGEE. The ends lost 3 bases at V and 4 bases at J; junction bases unmatched: 2. Written as DNA, the CDR3 is TGTGCCAGCAGCGCCGGGACTAGCGGGAGGTACGAGCAGTACTTC. Its translation: CASSAGTSGRYEQYF.

The chain employs TRBV19 and TRBJ1-2; tentatively, D is TRBD1 (6 bases). Trimming pared 1 base from V and 1 base from J, leaving 10 bases between. The V gene's germline CDR1 is LNHDA and CDR2 SQIVND (reference sequence). CDR3 length: 15 amino acids. The CDR3 here is CASSIALDSNYGYTF. The CDR3 DNA is TGTGCCAGTAGTATAGCCCTGGACAGTAACTATGGCTACACCTTC.

The rearrangement links TRBV24-1 to TRBJ2-3; 8 bases are shared with TRBD1. V shed 4 bases and J 7 bases; nucleotides not matched to a gene: 6. Germline-derived CDR1 and CDR2 are KGHDR and SFDVKD. CDR3 length: 14 residues. The CDR3 nucleotides read TGTGCCACCAGTGACCCGACAGGGGAATATACGCAGTATTTT. Its protein product is CATSDPTGEYTQYF.

V and J are TRBV27 and TRBJ2-2; 7 bases agree with TRBD1. J was trimmed by 7 bases and V by 7 bases; bases with no gene match: 12. The CDR3 length is 15 residues. The germline V gene encodes CDR1 MNHEY and CDR2 SMNVEV (reference sequence). The CDR3 region is CASNTLEGAGGELFF. In DNA form, the CDR3 reads TGTGCCAGCAATACATTAGAGGGGGCAGGCGGGGAGCTGTTTTTT.

In this sample, this clone turned up once. The chain carries TRBV11-3 and TRBJ1-1; 7 nucleotides agree with TRBD1. CDR3 length: 15 amino acids. Trimming took 1 base from V and 1 from J; bases not matched to a gene: 3. Germline V gene sequence: CDR1 SGHNT, CDR2 YENEEA. CDR3 DNA sequence: TGTGCCAGCAGCTTAGGGCAGGGGGAGAACACTGAAGCTTTCTTT. It yields the protein CASSLGQGENTEAFF.

V gene TRBV6-4 combines with J gene TRBJ1-6, with D tentatively TRBD1 (6 bases). The germline V gene has CDR1 MRHNA and CDR2 SNTAGT. The CDR3 contains 14 residues. V lost 4 bases to trimming and J lost 10 bases, with 14 bases between them. CDR3 in DNA: TGTGCCAGCAGTGTCTCGGGACACAACTCACCCCTCCACTTT. Protein: CASSVSGHNSPLHF.

This chain connects TRBV15 to TRBJ1-3, with D possibly matching TRBD1 (6 bases). The CDR3 is made up of 14 amino acids. Trimming shortened V by 4 bases and J by 2 bases, and 9 bases separated the two germline ends. Germline V gives CDR1 LNHNV, CDR2 YYDKDF (reference sequence). DNA of the CDR3: TGTGCCACCAGCATACAGGGACCTGGAAACACCATATATTTT. Amino acids: CATSIQGPGNTIYF.

CDR3 DNA: TGTGCCAGCAGTATTTACAGGGGAGAGGGAGAGACCCAGTACTTC. Translation: CASSIYRGEGETQYF. The V gene is TRBV6-5, the J gene TRBJ2-5; 7 positions match TRBD1. The CDR3 extends over 15 amino acids. V was clipped by 5 bases and J by 4 bases; unmatched bases: 10. In germline, CDR1 is MNHEY, CDR2 SVGAGI.

V is TRBV4-1 and J is TRBJ2-3; 8 bases line up with TRBD2. Germline V gives CDR1 MGHRA, CDR2 YSYEKL. There are 14 residues in the CDR3. The V segment lost 0 bases and the J segment 6 bases; nucleotides outside the gene matches: 2. The CDR3 DNA reads as TGCGCCAGCAGCCAAGACGGGAGGGCGGATACGCAGTATTTT. As protein: CASSQDGRADTQYF.

The chain recombines TRBV18 with TRBJ2-2; unclear D gene. CDR3 length: 13 residues. The germline V gene has CDR1 KGHSH and CDR2 LQKENI. The ends were cut back, 2 bases at V and 6 bases at J, with 7 bases in the middle. CDR3 sequence: CASSPNRAGELFF. In DNA, the CDR3 is TGTGCCAGCTCACCAAACCGGGCCGGGGAGCTGTTTTTT. The entire variable domain, with the rest obtained from reference TRBV18 and TRBJ2-2, is as follows: NAGVMQNPRHLVRRRGQEARLRCSPMKGHSHVYWYRQLPEEGLKFMVYLQKENIIDESGMPKERFSAEFPKEGPSILRIQQVVRGDSAAYFCASSPNRAGELFFGEGSRLTVL.

The V call is TRBV5-4, the J call TRBJ2-7; 14 bases are shared with TRBD2. The CDR3 contains 18 residues. Germline CDR1 reads SGHNT; CDR2 reads YYREEE (reference sequence). V gave up 2 bases and J gave up 3 bases; unmatched junction bases: 10. The CDR3 nucleotides read TGTGCCAGCAGCTTACCGACTAGCGGGAGGGCCAGGGGCTACGAGCAGTACTTC. Encoded protein: CASSLPTSGRARGYEQYF.

The CDR3 region is CASRGPGQGGDRAFF. The CDR3, as DNA: TGTGCCAGCAGGGGTCCGGGACAGGGTGGAGATAGAGCTTTCTTT. The chain is built from TRBV28 and TRBJ1-1; 9 nucleotides align to TRBD1. Germline trimming cut 6 bases from V and 10 bases from J; bases unmatched to any gene: 15. The CDR3 consists of 15 residues. CDR1 and CDR2 from the germline V gene are MDHEN and SYDVKM. The full variable domain, in which reference TRBV28 and TRBJ1-1 provide the parts outside the CDR3, is DVKVTQSSRYLVKRTGEKVFLECVQDMDHENMFWYRQDPGLGLRLIYFSYDVKMKEKGDIPEGYSVSREKKERFSLILESASTNQTSMYLCASRGPGQGGDRAFFGQGTRLTVV.

The V call is TRBV10-3, the J call TRBJ1-1; 7 bases agree with TRBD1. This CDR3 contains 16 residues. Germline CDR1 and CDR2: ENHRY and SYGVKD. The V gene end was trimmed by 0 bases and the J gene end by 0 bases; junction bases not matched to a gene: 4. CDR3 region: CAISESQGGLNTEAFF. In nucleotides, the CDR3 is TGTGCCATCAGTGAGTCGCAGGGGGGATTGAACACTGAAGCTTTCTTT.

This clone was detected only once. This chain uses TRBV3-1 (or the pseudogene TRBV3-2) with TRBJ2-1, with D possibly being TRBD2 (6 bases). Germline assignment: CDR1 LGHDT and CDR2 YNNKEL (reference sequence). The CDR3 has 12 residues. Trimming took 2 bases from V and 11 from J, leaving 10 bases between them. CDR3 DNA sequence: TGTGCCAGCAGCCAACGGGGGAGCCAGCAGTTCTTC. This sequence encodes CASSQRGSQQFF.